This entry concerns a single TCR beta chain. TCRdb itself ran the 5' RACE reads through MiXCR, one entry per CDR3 protein. There are approximately 890,000 distinct CDR3 sequences in the sample; 12% occur only once, and around 1.5% lies in the top ten. This entry belongs to a study of identical twins. Germline lookup yields CDR1 SGHDT and CDR2 YYEEEE. The CDR3 length is 16 residues. Trimming left V 0 bases short and J 2 bases short, with 11 bases between. Separately, the same data were catalogued under a study of yellow fever vaccine responses in identical twins.

The rearrangement joins TRBV5-6 to TRBJ2-2; D call uncertain. Specimen: PBMCs. The clonotype was recovered from a woman between 18 and 29 years old in good health. CDR3 DNA sequence: TGTGCCAGCAGCTTGGTGGGCCGCTTAAACACCGGGGAGCTGTTTTTT. The encoded protein is CASSLVGRLNTGELFF.